Sequencing of this T cell receptor (beta chain) was carried out in a study of blood T cell repertoires in COVID-19. Study in general: Samples taken during acute and convalescent COVID-19 were collected in the United States, Italy and Spain. Nucleic acid was either cDNA or gDNA, and it came from T cells, B-cell-depleted T cells, or PBMCs.

The V end lost 7 bases, the J end lost 2 bases, and 8 bases lay between the germline ends. The length of the CDR3 is 12 residues. CDR1 and CDR2 from the germline V gene are SQVTM and ANQGSEA. The method was immunoSEQ multiplex PCR; TCRdb's version includes in-frame clones alone and lacks a portion of them. The data show roughly 360,000 clones, around 87% seen once. This TCR was recovered from a man aged 25 to 45 who had recovered from COVID-19. The genes are TRBV29-1 and TRBJ1-4; D call uncertain. The sample was PBMCs or T cells enriched from blood (not recorded which). CDR3 region: CSGGATNEKLFF. CDR3 coding DNA: TGCAGCGGAGGAGCTACTAATGAAAAACTGTTTTTT.